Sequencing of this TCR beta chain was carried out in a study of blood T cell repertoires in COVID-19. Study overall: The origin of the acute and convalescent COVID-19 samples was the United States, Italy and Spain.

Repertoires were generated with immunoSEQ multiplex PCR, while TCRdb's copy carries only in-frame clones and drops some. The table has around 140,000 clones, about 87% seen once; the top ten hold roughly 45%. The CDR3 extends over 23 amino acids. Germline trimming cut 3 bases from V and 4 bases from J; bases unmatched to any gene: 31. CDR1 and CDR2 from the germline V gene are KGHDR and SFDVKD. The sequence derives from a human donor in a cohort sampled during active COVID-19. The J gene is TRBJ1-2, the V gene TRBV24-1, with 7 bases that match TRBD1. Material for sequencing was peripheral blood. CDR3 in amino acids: CATSDPLARSEDLRGRRCYGYTF. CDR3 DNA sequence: TGTGCCACCAGTGATCCCCTGGCTCGTAGCGAAGATCTAAGGGGGCGTAGGTGCTATGGCTACACCTTC.